This T cell receptor (beta chain) was found in a study of breast tumors, draining lymph nodes, adjacent tissues (dated by TCRdb to about 2016). As for the study more broadly: TCR beta repertoires were compared across tumor, adjacent nontumor tissue and axillary lymph nodes obtained from breast cancer patients. In human breast cancer, the study set out to evaluate how tumor, surrounding tissue and draining lymph node repertoires relate to one another and whether T cells may move between these sites. Results the study describes overall, beyond this receptor: The data were considered consistent with most tumor T cells being derived from the lymph node and subsequently expanding within tumor tissue. Tumors showed preferential V and J gene usage, and their T-cell repertoire diversity fell below that of lymph nodes yet above that of nontumor tissue. The conclusion that tumor T cells originate in lymph nodes was framed as consistent with a hypothesis rather than directly demonstrated. Tumor and nontumor tissue repertoires were significantly more similar in luminal-like than in basal-like breast cancer.

Lymph node samples were obtained from the axillary draining lymph nodes of breast cancer patients. On this clonotype: Its antigen remains undetermined. No qualities accompany the bases; no much larger clone lies one base away.

TCRdb records Illumina HiSeq 2000 as the sequencer. TCR beta chain libraries were generated by multiplex PCR amplification. High-throughput sequencing was used to analyze the amplified TCR beta chain products. TCRdb passed the public sequencing reads through fastp at Q25 and MiXCR, retaining productive beta sequences. Rows with one shared CDR3 protein collapse into an entry with the most common genes and DNA. The sample table holds about 200,000 distinct CDR3 sequences, of which 25% to 40% were seen once. Clones ranked in the top ten supply 4.3% of the sample. The CDR3 contains 11 residues, cysteine and phenylalanine counted. Only CDR3 DNA remains: 33 bases, in frame from the first base. The germline V gene (reference sequence) gives CDR1 as DFQATT and CDR2 as SNEGSKA. The junction carries 11 bases between V and J, which are trimmed by 8 bases and 4 bases respectively.

The sequencing sample was made of axillary lymph node tissue. The sequence was obtained from a female donor with breast cancer. Some clones in this sample may be carry-over from other donors' samples. The V and J segments used are TRBV20-1 and TRBJ1-1; the D gene lacks a confident call. The DNA is as follows: TGCAGTTTTCCATCGAGCACTGAAGCTTTCTTT. It encodes CSFPSSTEAFF.